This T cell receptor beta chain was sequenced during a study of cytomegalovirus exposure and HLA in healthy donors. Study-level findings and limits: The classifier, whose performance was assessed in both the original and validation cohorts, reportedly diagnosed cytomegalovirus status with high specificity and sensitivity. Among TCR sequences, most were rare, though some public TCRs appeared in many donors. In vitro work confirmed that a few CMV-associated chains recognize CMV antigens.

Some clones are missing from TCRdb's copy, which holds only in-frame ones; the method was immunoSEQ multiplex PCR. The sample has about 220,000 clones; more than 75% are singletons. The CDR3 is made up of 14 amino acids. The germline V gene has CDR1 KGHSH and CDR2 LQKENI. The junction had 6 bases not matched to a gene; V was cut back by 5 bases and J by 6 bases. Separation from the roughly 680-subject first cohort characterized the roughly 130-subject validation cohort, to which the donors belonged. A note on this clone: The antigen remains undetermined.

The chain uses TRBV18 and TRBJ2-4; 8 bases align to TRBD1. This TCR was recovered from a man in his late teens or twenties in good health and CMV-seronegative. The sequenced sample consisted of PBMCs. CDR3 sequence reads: CASSDTGGANIQYF. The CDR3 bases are TGTGCCAGCTCAGACACAGGGGGAGCAAACATTCAGTACTTC.